Sequencing of this T cell receptor beta chain was carried out in a study of memory CD4+ T cells and cytomegalovirus serostatus. The wider study: Of the healthy Belgian adults, several were CMV seropositive and 20 to 30 seronegative.

The sort gate was single viable CD3+CD4+CD8-CD45RO+ cells for memory CD4+ T cells. Donors' CMV status reflects serum IgG against pp150, pp28, p38, p52. Positive selection with CD4 microbeads enriched total CD4+ T cells. Trimming left V 5 bases short and J 7 bases short, with 19 bases between. The CDR3 length is 16 residues. Germline values: CDR1 SGHRS, CDR2 YFSETQ. Authors' methods: Out-of-frame sequences were removed, leaving about 2.2 million distinct TCRbeta sequences. TCRdb's table, derived via immunoSEQ multiplex PCR, lists solely in-frame clones and lacks some. The V and J calls and clone size are taken from that table; D and trimming were inferred from the DNA. The sample consists of roughly 64,000 clones, roughly three quarters of them appearing once.

This clonotype was sampled from an adult in good health and CMV-seronegative. The sample consisted of memory CD4+ T cells from blood. The V and J genes are TRBV5-1 and TRBJ1-6; the D gene is possibly TRBD1 (6 bases). The CDR3 region has the DNA TGCGCCAGCAGGGGGGGCACAGGTGGAGTAAATTCACCCCTCCACTTT. Amino acid sequence: CASRGGTGGVNSPLHF.